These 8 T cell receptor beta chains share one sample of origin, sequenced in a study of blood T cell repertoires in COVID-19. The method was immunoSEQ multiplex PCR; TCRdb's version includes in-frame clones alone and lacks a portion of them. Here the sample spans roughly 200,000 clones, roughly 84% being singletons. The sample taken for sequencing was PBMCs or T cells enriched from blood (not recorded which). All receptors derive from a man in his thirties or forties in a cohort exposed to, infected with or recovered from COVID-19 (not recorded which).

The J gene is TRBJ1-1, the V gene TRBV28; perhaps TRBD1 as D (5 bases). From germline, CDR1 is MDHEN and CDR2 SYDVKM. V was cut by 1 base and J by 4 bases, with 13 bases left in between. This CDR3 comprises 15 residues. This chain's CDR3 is CASSLSTGIFTEAFF. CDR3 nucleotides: TGTGCCAGCAGTTTATCCACAGGAATTTTCACTGAAGCTTTCTTT.

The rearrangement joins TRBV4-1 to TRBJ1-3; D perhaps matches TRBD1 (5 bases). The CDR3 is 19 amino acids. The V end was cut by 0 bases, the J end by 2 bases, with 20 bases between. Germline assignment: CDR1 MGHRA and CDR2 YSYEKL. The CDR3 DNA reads TGCGCCAGCAGCCAAGATATGGGGAATCAGGCAGGGCCTGGAAACACCATATATTTT. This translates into CASSQDMGNQAGPGNTIYF.

The CDR3: CASQQGYQPQHF. In DNA form, the CDR3 reads TGTGCCAGCCAACAGGGGTATCAGCCCCAGCATTTT. This chain links TRBV25-1 with TRBJ1-5, with 7 positions matching TRBD1. The CDR3 spans 12 residues. Germline-derived CDR1 and CDR2 are MGHDK and SYGVNS. Losses at the gene ends were 8 bases for V and 5 bases for J; bases not matched to a gene: 3.

In DNA form, the CDR3 reads TGTGCCAGCAGTCTAGGACTAAACTATGGCTACACCTTC. This gives the protein CASSLGLNYGYTF. The chain uses TRBV7-3 and TRBJ1-2; D not certain. Germline assignment: CDR1 SGHTA and CDR2 FQGTGA. CDR3 length equals 13 residues. The V and J ends lost 6 bases and 2 bases respectively, with 10 bases between them.

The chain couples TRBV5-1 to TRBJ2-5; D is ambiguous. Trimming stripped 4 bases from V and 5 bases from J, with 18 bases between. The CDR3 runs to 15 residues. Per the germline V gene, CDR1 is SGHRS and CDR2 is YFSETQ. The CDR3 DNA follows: TGCGCCAGCAGCGCCCAAGCGTCGGGTTTGGAGACCCAGTACTTC. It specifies CASSAQASGLETQYF.

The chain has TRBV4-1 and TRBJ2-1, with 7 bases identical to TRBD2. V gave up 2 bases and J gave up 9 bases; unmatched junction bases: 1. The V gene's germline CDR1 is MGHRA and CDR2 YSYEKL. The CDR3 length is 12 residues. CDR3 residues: CASSQIAGEQFF. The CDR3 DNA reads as TGCGCCAGCAGCCAAATAGCGGGTGAGCAGTTCTTC.

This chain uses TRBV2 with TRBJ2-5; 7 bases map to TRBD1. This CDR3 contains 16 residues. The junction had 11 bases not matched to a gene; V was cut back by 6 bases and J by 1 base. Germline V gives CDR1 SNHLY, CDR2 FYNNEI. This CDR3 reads CASSSLDRRPQETQYF. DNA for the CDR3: TGTGCCAGCAGCTCCTTGGACAGGCGGCCCCAAGAGACCCAGTACTTC.

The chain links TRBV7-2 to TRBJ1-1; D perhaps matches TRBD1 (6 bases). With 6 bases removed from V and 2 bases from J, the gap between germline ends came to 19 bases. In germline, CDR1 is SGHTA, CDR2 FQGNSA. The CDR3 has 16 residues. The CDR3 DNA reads TGTGCCAGCAGTTCTACAGGGTCGGGGACAAACACTGAAGCTTTCTTT. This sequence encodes CASSSTGSGTNTEAFF.